This TCR beta chain was profiled in a study of vaccination effects on CD4 cells after COVID-19. Points on this clone: Its antigen is still unknown.

Regarding the study as a whole: Infection- and vaccine-induced clones contracted markedly late after vaccination.

Some clones are missing from TCRdb's copy, which holds only in-frame ones; the method was immunoSEQ multiplex PCR. This sample has roughly 16,000 clones, with about 80% found just once. Viral peptide pools were used in the ViraFEST assay to expand antigen-specific CD4+ T cells, and sequencing came afterward. Culture lasted about nine days before CD4+ T cell isolation. Participants got two doses of BNT162b2 or mRNA-1273 vaccine. V was clipped by 3 bases and J by 11 bases, with 10 bases between them. From germline, CDR1 is SNHLY and CDR2 FYNNEI. CDR3 length: 11 amino acids. This material consisted of CD4+ T cells from PBMCs cultured with HCoV-NL63 spike peptides, taken after COVID-19 vaccination. The chain couples TRBV2 to TRBJ1-1; D might be TRBD1 (5 bases). This receptor was taken from a human donor who received a COVID-19 vaccine. CDR3 loop: CASSEGVRAFF. CDR3 nucleotides: TGTGCCAGCAGTGAGGGGGTTCGGGCTTTCTTT.